This is a list of T cell receptor beta chains from one sample in a study of CD8 T cells in ankylosing spondylitis. TCRdb reprocessed the 5' RACE reads via MiXCR and lists one record per CDR3 protein. Among more than 150,000 distinct CDR3 sequences, around a sixth were seen once, and the ten largest hold about 4.3%. Sequencing was carried out using blood, either unsorted or a sorted T cell fraction (not recorded which). The receptors shown here come from a male donor aged 5 to 29 with ankylosing spondylitis or in good health (not recorded which). Each CDR3 is given with its conserved first and last residue. The order of the fields is J gene, clone size, V gene, D gene, CDR3 protein, CDR3 DNA. D genes are given only for firm matches. A row's size may be missing; if present it is once, few, many or a size class.

j_call: TRBJ2-5; clone_size: many; v_call: TRBV5-1; d_call: -; cdr3_aa: CASSLLWAQETQYF; cdr3_nt: TGCGCCAGCAGCTTGTTGTGGGCTCAAGAGACCCAGTACTTC
j_call: TRBJ2-1; clone_size: -; v_call: TRBV5-1; d_call: -; cdr3_aa: CASSPRWSGAANEQFF; cdr3_nt: TGCGCCAGCAGCCCCCGGTGGAGCGGAGCTGCCAATGAGCAGTTCTTC
j_call: TRBJ2-2; clone_size: -; v_call: TRBV4-3; d_call: -; cdr3_aa: CASSQTRGSLNTGELFF; cdr3_nt: TGCGCCAGCAGCCAAACCCGGGGCTCCCTGAACACCGGGGAGCTGTTTTTT
j_call: TRBJ2-5; clone_size: few; v_call: TRBV4-3; d_call: TRBD2; cdr3_aa: CASSQDQGLAGGGETQYF; cdr3_nt: TGCGCCAGCAGCCAAGACCAGGGACTAGCGGGAGGTGGGGAGACCCAGTACTTC
j_call: TRBJ2-3; clone_size: many; v_call: TRBV29-1; d_call: TRBD2; cdr3_aa: CSVEGFRAGITDTQYF; cdr3_nt: TGCAGCGTTGAAGGGTTTCGAGCGGGAATCACAGATACGCAGTATTTT
j_call: TRBJ2-1; clone_size: many; v_call: TRBV5-8; d_call: -; cdr3_aa: CASSLAGQGLMDEQFF; cdr3_nt: TGTGCCAGCAGCTTGGCGGGCCAGGGTCTGATGGATGAGCAGTTCTTC
j_call: TRBJ1-1; clone_size: many; v_call: TRBV12-3/TRBV12-4; d_call: -; cdr3_aa: CASSLVGGMNTEAFF; cdr3_nt: TGTGCCAGCAGTTTAGTCGGTGGCATGAACACTGAAGCTTTCTTT
j_call: TRBJ2-7; clone_size: many; v_call: TRBV12-3/TRBV12-4; d_call: TRBD1; cdr3_aa: CASSLRDSSYEQYF; cdr3_nt: TGTGCCAGCAGCCTACGGGACAGCTCCTACGAGCAGTACTTC
j_call: TRBJ2-7; clone_size: many; v_call: TRBV7-2; d_call: TRBD2; cdr3_aa: CASSSAGTSGYEQYF; cdr3_nt: TGTGCCAGCAGCTCCGCCGGGACTAGCGGTTACGAGCAGTACTTC
j_call: TRBJ2-3; clone_size: -; v_call: TRBV20-1; d_call: TRBD2; cdr3_aa: CSAASLAGLIRTDTQYF; cdr3_nt: TGCAGTGCCGCAAGTTTAGCGGGACTGATCCGCACAGATACGCAGTATTTT
j_call: TRBJ1-6; clone_size: many; v_call: TRBV20-1; d_call: -; cdr3_aa: CSARAIQGEYNSPLHF; cdr3_nt: TGCAGTGCTAGAGCCATCCAGGGAGAGTATAATTCACCCCTCCACTTT
j_call: TRBJ2-7; clone_size: many; v_call: TRBV12-3/TRBV12-4; d_call: -; cdr3_aa: CASSLVLGYEQYF; cdr3_nt: TGTGCCAGCAGTTTAGTTCTAGGATACGAGCAGTACTTC
j_call: TRBJ1-5; clone_size: many; v_call: TRBV20-1; d_call: -; cdr3_aa: CSSTPGRNQPQHF; cdr3_nt: TGCAGCTCCACACCGGGACGCAATCAGCCCCAGCATTTT
j_call: TRBJ2-7; clone_size: many; v_call: TRBV7-8; d_call: -; cdr3_aa: CASSLVVGDYEQYF; cdr3_nt: TGTGCCAGCAGCTTAGTTGTGGGAGACTACGAGCAGTACTTC
j_call: TRBJ2-5; clone_size: many; v_call: TRBV20-1; d_call: -; cdr3_aa: CSAIGLKETQYF; cdr3_nt: TGCAGTGCTATAGGGCTAAAAGAGACCCAGTACTTC
j_call: TRBJ2-7; clone_size: many; v_call: TRBV19; d_call: -; cdr3_aa: CASSTIGFYEQYF; cdr3_nt: TGTGCCAGTAGCACGATTGGGTTCTACGAGCAGTACTTC
j_call: TRBJ2-7; clone_size: many; v_call: TRBV27; d_call: -; cdr3_aa: CASRDSSSYEQYF; cdr3_nt: TGTGCCAGCAGAGACAGCAGCTCCTACGAGCAGTACTTC
j_call: TRBJ1-6; clone_size: many; v_call: TRBV6-5; d_call: -; cdr3_aa: CASRFPNSPLHF; cdr3_nt: TGTGCCAGCAGATTTCCTAATTCACCCCTCCACTTT
j_call: TRBJ2-1; clone_size: -; v_call: TRBV20-1; d_call: -; cdr3_aa: CSVKRQGINEQFF; cdr3_nt: TGCAGTGTGAAACGGCAGGGGATCAATGAGCAGTTCTTC
j_call: TRBJ2-7; clone_size: few; v_call: TRBV11-2; d_call: TRBD1; cdr3_aa: CASSFTDRVRHEQYF; cdr3_nt: TGTGCCAGCAGCTTCACGGACAGGGTAAGGCACGAGCAGTACTTC
j_call: TRBJ1-3; clone_size: many; v_call: TRBV27; d_call: -; cdr3_aa: CASSRGHLSSGNTIYF; cdr3_nt: TGTGCCAGCAGCCGGGGACACTTGAGCTCTGGAAACACCATATATTTT
j_call: TRBJ2-5; clone_size: many; v_call: TRBV3-1; d_call: TRBD2; cdr3_aa: CASSQPTSGSPHAETQYF; cdr3_nt: TGTGCCAGCAGCCAACCGACTAGCGGGAGCCCACACGCAGAGACCCAGTACTTC
j_call: TRBJ1-1; clone_size: -; v_call: TRBV29-1; d_call: TRBD1; cdr3_aa: CSVEPGQGREGFF; cdr3_nt: TGCAGCGTGGAGCCGGGACAGGGAAGGGAAGGTTTCTTT
j_call: TRBJ2-3; clone_size: once; v_call: TRBV20-1; d_call: -; cdr3_aa: CSARTTLNTDTQYF; cdr3_nt: TGCAGTGCTAGAACGACCCTAAACACAGATACGCAGTATTTT
j_call: TRBJ2-3; clone_size: many; v_call: TRBV20-1; d_call: TRBD2; cdr3_aa: CSAGSGTTDTQYF; cdr3_nt: TGCAGTGCTGGTAGCGGGACCACAGATACGCAGTATTTT
j_call: TRBJ2-1; clone_size: many; v_call: TRBV4-3; d_call: -; cdr3_aa: CASSQEWVGGYNEQFF; cdr3_nt: TGCGCCAGCAGCCAAGAATGGGTTGGGGGTTACAATGAGCAGTTCTTC
j_call: TRBJ2-7; clone_size: many; v_call: TRBV12-3/TRBV12-4; d_call: TRBD2; cdr3_aa: CASSYGRSYEQYF; cdr3_nt: TGTGCCAGCAGTTACGGGAGGTCCTACGAGCAGTACTTC
j_call: TRBJ1-1; clone_size: many; v_call: TRBV20-1; d_call: -; cdr3_aa: CSASDSEF; cdr3_nt: TGCAGTGCTAGCGACTCAGAATTT
j_call: TRBJ2-2; clone_size: -; v_call: TRBV7-6; d_call: -; cdr3_aa: CASSLSPGVYTGELFF; cdr3_nt: TGTGCCAGCAGCTTGAGTCCCGGGGTATACACCGGGGAGCTGTTTTTT
j_call: TRBJ2-1; clone_size: -; v_call: TRBV7-3; d_call: -; cdr3_aa: CASSPGPGSSEQFF; cdr3_nt: TGTGCCAGCAGCCCCGGGCCAGGGTCTAGTGAGCAGTTCTTC
j_call: TRBJ2-3; clone_size: many; v_call: TRBV25-1; d_call: -; cdr3_aa: CASSEYRQAGDTQYF; cdr3_nt: TGTGCCAGCAGTGAATATCGGCAGGCAGGGGATACGCAGTATTTT
j_call: TRBJ1-5; clone_size: -; v_call: TRBV6-5; d_call: -; cdr3_aa: CASSRGQSINQPQHF; cdr3_nt: TGTGCCAGCAGCCGCGGACAGAGCATCAATCAGCCCCAGCATTTT
j_call: TRBJ1-2; clone_size: -; v_call: TRBV7-9; d_call: -; cdr3_aa: CASSLVEVRDYGYTF; cdr3_nt: TGTGCCAGCAGCTTAGTCGAAGTGAGGGACTATGGCTACACCTTC
j_call: TRBJ2-1; clone_size: many; v_call: TRBV27; d_call: -; cdr3_aa: CASSLGATYAGEQFF; cdr3_nt: TGTGCCAGCTCCCTTGGGGCTACCTATGCTGGGGAGCAGTTCTTC
j_call: TRBJ2-3; clone_size: -; v_call: TRBV29-1; d_call: TRBD1; cdr3_aa: CSWGGDRATDTQYF; cdr3_nt: TGCAGCTGGGGCGGGGACAGGGCCACAGATACGCAGTATTTT
j_call: TRBJ2-1; clone_size: many; v_call: TRBV20-1; d_call: -; cdr3_aa: CSARSPGHNEQFF; cdr3_nt: TGCAGTGCTAGAAGTCCTGGGCACAATGAGCAGTTCTTC
j_call: TRBJ2-7; clone_size: few; v_call: TRBV29-1; d_call: -; cdr3_aa: CSVMDGPYEQYF; cdr3_nt: TGCAGCGTTATGGACGGTCCTTACGAGCAGTACTTC
j_call: TRBJ2-7; clone_size: many; v_call: TRBV29-1; d_call: -; cdr3_aa: CSVATGPYEQYF; cdr3_nt: TGCAGCGTTGCGACGGGACCCTACGAGCAGTACTTC
j_call: TRBJ2-1; clone_size: many; v_call: TRBV30; d_call: -; cdr3_aa: CAWSRNEQFF; cdr3_nt: TGTGCCTGGAGTCGCAATGAGCAGTTCTTC
j_call: TRBJ2-3; clone_size: many; v_call: TRBV12-3/TRBV12-4; d_call: -; cdr3_aa: CASSSYYDTQYF; cdr3_nt: TGTGCCAGCAGTTCGTATTACGATACGCAGTATTTT
j_call: TRBJ1-1; clone_size: many; v_call: TRBV29-1; d_call: -; cdr3_aa: CSVDTNTEAFF; cdr3_nt: TGCAGCGTTGACACGAACACTGAAGCTTTCTTT
j_call: TRBJ2-1; clone_size: many; v_call: TRBV7-9; d_call: -; cdr3_aa: CASSFDEQFF; cdr3_nt: TGTGCCAGCAGCTTTGATGAGCAGTTCTTC
j_call: TRBJ1-1; clone_size: many; v_call: TRBV6-1; d_call: -; cdr3_aa: CASNLGGRNTEAFF; cdr3_nt: TGTGCCAGCAACCTCGGGGGGAGGAACACTGAAGCTTTCTTT
j_call: TRBJ2-5; clone_size: -; v_call: TRBV29-1; d_call: -; cdr3_aa: CSVAPGETQYF; cdr3_nt: TGCAGCGTCGCACCCGGGGAGACCCAGTACTTC
j_call: TRBJ2-1; clone_size: few; v_call: TRBV24-1; d_call: -; cdr3_aa: CATSGWGGSNEQFF; cdr3_nt: TGTGCCACCAGTGGTTGGGGTGGTTCTAATGAGCAGTTCTTC
j_call: TRBJ1-1; clone_size: many; v_call: TRBV10-3; d_call: -; cdr3_aa: CAISRGQTEGITEAFF; cdr3_nt: TGTGCCATCAGTAGGGGCCAAACCGAGGGGATCACTGAAGCTTTCTTT
j_call: TRBJ2-1; clone_size: -; v_call: TRBV20-1; d_call: -; cdr3_aa: CSACKGGNLNEQFF; cdr3_nt: TGCAGTGCTTGTAAGGGCGGGAACCTCAATGAGCAGTTCTTC
j_call: TRBJ2-3; clone_size: many; v_call: TRBV3-1; d_call: -; cdr3_aa: CASSRIEATDTQYF; cdr3_nt: TGTGCCAGCAGCCGCATAGAGGCTACAGATACGCAGTATTTT
j_call: TRBJ2-5; clone_size: -; v_call: TRBV4-1; d_call: TRBD2; cdr3_aa: CASSPTNAGVYETQYF; cdr3_nt: TGCGCCAGCAGCCCGACCAACGCGGGAGTGTACGAGACCCAGTACTTC
j_call: TRBJ2-6; clone_size: -; v_call: TRBV11-2; d_call: TRBD1; cdr3_aa: CASSYTRTGGSGANVLTF; cdr3_nt: TGTGCCAGCAGTTACACTCGGACAGGGGGCTCTGGGGCCAACGTCCTGACTTTC
j_call: TRBJ2-7; clone_size: few; v_call: TRBV12-3/TRBV12-4; d_call: -; cdr3_aa: CASSFVLYEQYF; cdr3_nt: TGTGCCAGCAGTTTTGTACTTTACGAGCAGTACTTC
j_call: TRBJ2-7; clone_size: many; v_call: TRBV9; d_call: -; cdr3_aa: CASSPRGGYEQYF; cdr3_nt: TGTGCCAGCAGCCCCCGAGGGGGGTACGAGCAGTACTTC
j_call: TRBJ1-5; clone_size: many; v_call: TRBV18; d_call: -; cdr3_aa: CASSLSYSNQPQHF; cdr3_nt: TGTGCCAGCAGTTTAAGCTATAGCAATCAGCCCCAGCATTTT